The source of this T cell receptor (beta chain) is a study of CD8+CD57+ T cells in acquired aplastic anemia. Sequencing was done on patients that had shown CD8+CD57+ cell expansion by flow cytometry. Using genomic DNA as the template, TCR beta VDJ and CDR3 profiling was carried out. TCRdb itself ran the reads through MiXCR, one entry per CDR3 protein. Of 200,000 or so distinct CDR3 sequences listed, about half are singletons. This clonotype has more than one count but fewer than ten. V was trimmed by 11 bases and J by 0 bases, leaving 19 bases between them. This CDR3 comprises 16 residues. Germline CDR1 reads SEHNR; CDR2 reads FQNEAQ (reference sequence).

The sequencing sample was made of sorted CD4+, CD8+, or CD8+CD57+ T cells (not recorded which) from PBMCs. This TCR came from a human donor with aplastic anemia. The V call is TRBV7-9, the J call TRBJ1-4; D is ambiguous. CDR3 amino acids: CARLTQRVATNEKLFF. The CDR3 nucleotides read TGTGCCCGTCTAACCCAAAGGGTTGCAACTAATGAAAAACTGTTTTTT.